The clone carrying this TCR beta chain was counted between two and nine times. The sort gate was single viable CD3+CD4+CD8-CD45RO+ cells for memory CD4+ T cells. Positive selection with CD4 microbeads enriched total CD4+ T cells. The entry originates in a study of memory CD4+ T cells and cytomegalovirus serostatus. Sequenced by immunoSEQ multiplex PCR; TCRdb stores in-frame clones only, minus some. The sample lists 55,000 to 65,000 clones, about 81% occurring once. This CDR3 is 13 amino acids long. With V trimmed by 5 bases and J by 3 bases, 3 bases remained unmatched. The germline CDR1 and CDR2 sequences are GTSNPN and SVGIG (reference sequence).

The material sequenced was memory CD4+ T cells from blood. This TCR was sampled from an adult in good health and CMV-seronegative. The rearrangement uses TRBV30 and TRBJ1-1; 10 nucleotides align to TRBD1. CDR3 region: CAWGTGVYTEAFF. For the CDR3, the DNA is TGTGCCTGGGGGACAGGGGTCTACACTGAAGCTTTCTTT.